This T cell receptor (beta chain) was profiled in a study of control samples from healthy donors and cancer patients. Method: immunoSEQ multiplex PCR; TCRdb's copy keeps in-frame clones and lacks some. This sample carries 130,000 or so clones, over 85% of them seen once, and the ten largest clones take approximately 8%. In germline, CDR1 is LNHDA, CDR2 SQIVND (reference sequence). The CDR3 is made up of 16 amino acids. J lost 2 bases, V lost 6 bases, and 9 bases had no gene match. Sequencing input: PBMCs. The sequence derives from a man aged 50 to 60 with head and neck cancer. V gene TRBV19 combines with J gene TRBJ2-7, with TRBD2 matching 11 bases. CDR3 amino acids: CASRPGTSGATYEQYF. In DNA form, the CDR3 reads TGTGCCAGTAGACCCGGGACTAGCGGAGCAACCTACGAGCAGTACTTC.